This T cell receptor (beta chain) was captured in a study of CXCR3-negative and CXCR3-positive naive CD8 T cells. Through 5' RACE with UMI labels, the TRB cDNA libraries were prepared. Using the 5' RACE reads, TCRdb records one entry per CDR3 protein without DNA. The repertoire table contains some 6,100 distinct CDR3 sequences. Germline assignment: CDR1 LGHNA and CDR2 YNFKEQ. CDR3 length equals 16 residues. The V and J genes are TRBV4-2 and TRBJ1-5; TCRdb's D call of TRBD1 is untestable without DNA. The receptor was isolated from a human donor in good health. Some clones in this sample may be carry-over from other donors' samples. Source material: naive CXCR3- CD8+ T cells from blood. Documented subset: CD45RO-CCR7+CD27+CD95- naive CD8+ T cells lacking CXCR3 (TNR3-). The CDR3 is CASSFRTEGSNQPQHF.